What follows is one T cell receptor beta chain and its context. What it binds is unknown. These data come from a study of blood T cells in healthy people across ages. Study outcomes and limitations: Those diversity estimates obtained from one million T cells were thought to be underestimates.

Each donor was a healthy Caucasian individual from Russia, aged roughly 6 to 95. Donors gave around 10 milliliters of peripheral blood apiece. CDR1 and CDR2 from the germline V gene are MNHEY and SMNVEV (reference sequence). The CDR3 is made up of 14 amino acids. V was pared by 2 bases and J by 6 bases, with 12 bases between. Primers used in a second PCR of about 7 to 12 cycles were a sample-barcoded 5' primer and a J-beta primer mix. Each CDR3 protein gets one entry after TCRdb re-called the 5' RACE reads with MiXCR. The table records nearly 1 million distinct CDR3 sequences, 51% of them present only once.

J is TRBJ2-3 and V is TRBV27; D is unclear. Sequencing was carried out using blood. The sequence was collected from a woman in her fifties or sixties in good health. In nucleotides, the CDR3 is TGTGCCAGCAGTTTAACCCACGGATCTGATACGCAGTATTTT. Protein sequence: CASSLTHGSDTQYF.